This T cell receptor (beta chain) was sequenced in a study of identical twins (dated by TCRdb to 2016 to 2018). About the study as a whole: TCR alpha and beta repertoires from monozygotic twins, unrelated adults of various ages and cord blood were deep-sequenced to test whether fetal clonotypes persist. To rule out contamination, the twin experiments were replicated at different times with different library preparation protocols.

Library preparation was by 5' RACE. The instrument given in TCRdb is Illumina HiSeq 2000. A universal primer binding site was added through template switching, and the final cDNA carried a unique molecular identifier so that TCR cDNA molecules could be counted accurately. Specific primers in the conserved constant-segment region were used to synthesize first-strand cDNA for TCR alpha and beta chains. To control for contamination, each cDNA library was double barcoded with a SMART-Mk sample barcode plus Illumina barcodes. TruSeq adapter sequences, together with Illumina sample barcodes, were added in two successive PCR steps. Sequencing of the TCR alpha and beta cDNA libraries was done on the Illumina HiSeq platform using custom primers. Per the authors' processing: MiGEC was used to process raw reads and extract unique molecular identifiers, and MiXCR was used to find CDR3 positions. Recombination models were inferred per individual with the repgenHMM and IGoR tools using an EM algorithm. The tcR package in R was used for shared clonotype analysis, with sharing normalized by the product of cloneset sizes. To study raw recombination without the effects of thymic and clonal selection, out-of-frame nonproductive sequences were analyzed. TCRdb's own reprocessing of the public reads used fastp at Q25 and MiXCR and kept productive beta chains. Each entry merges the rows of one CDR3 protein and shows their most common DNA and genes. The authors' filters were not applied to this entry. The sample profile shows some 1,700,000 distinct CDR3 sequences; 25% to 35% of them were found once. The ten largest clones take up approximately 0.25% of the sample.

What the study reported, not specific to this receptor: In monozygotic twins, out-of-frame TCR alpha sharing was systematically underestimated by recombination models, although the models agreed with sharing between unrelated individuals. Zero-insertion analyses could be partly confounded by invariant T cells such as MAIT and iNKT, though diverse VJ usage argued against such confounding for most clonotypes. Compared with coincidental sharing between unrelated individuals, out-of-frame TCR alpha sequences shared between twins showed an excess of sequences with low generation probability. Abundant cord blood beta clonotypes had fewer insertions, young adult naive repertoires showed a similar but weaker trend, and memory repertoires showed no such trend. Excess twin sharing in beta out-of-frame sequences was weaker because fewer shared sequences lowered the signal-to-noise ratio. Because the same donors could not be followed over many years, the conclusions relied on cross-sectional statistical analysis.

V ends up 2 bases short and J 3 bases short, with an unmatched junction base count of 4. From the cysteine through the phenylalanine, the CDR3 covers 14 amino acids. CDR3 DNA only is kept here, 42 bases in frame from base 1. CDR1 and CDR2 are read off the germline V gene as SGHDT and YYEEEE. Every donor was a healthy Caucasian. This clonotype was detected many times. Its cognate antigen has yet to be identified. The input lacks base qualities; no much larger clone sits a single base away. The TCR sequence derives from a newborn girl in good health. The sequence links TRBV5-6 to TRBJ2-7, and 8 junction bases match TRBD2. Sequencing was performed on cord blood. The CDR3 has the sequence CASSLPSGFYEQYF. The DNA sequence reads TGTGCCAGCAGCTTACCTAGCGGGTTCTACGAGCAGTACTTC. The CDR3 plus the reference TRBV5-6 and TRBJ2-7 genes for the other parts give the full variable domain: DAGVTQSPTHLIKTRGQQVTLRCSPKSGHDTVSWYQQALGQGPQFIFQYYEEEERQRGNFPDRFSGHQFPNYSSELNVNALLLGDSALYLCASSLPSGFYEQYFGPGTRLTVT.